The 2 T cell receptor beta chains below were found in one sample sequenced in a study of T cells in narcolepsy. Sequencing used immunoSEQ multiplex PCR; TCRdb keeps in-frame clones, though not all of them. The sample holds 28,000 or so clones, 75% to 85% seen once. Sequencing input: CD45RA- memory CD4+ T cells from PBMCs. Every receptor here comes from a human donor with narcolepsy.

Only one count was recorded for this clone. The DNA for the CDR3 is TGTGCTAGTGCCCCGGGGGGGCCCTACACAGATACGCAGTATTTT. Encoded protein: CASAPGGPYTDTQYF. The V and J genes are TRBV12-5 and TRBJ2-3; 8 nucleotides agree with TRBD2. The CDR3 is 15 amino acids. Germline-derived CDR1 and CDR2 are LGHNT and FRNRAP. V gave up 7 bases and J gave up 2 bases; unmatched junction bases: 8.

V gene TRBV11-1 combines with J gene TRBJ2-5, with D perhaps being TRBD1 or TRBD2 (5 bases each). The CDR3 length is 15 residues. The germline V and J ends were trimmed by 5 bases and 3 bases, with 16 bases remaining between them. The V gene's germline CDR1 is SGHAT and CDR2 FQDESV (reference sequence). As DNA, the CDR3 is TGTGCCAGCAGCATCGGTCGGGACCGCAAAGAGACCCAGTACTTC. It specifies CASSIGRDRKETQYF.